Judged by abundance, the clone carrying this TCR beta chain is medium-sized (0.01 to 0.1%). The ends lost 6 bases at V and 5 bases at J; junction bases unmatched: 8. This CDR3 is 14 amino acids long. Germline CDR1 DFQATT, CDR2 SNEGSKA (reference sequence). This specimen belongs to a study of HIV-infected children after antiretroviral therapy interruption. Unique molecular identifiers were included in an RNA-based 3' RACE TCR library. TCRdb independently ran MiXCR on the 3' RACE reads; one entry per CDR3 protein. The data contain 15,000 to 17,000 distinct CDR3 sequences, 3% to 3.5% of them singletons. Treatment meaning: PENTA 11 planned treatment interruption arm or continuous ART arm.

The sample here was CD45RA+ CD4+ T cells from PBMCs, taken from a donor given antiretroviral therapy, either interrupted or continuous. Specified subset: naive CD4+ CD45RA+ CD45RO- T cells. This TCR was recovered from a child between 2 and 17 years old with HIV. The V and J genes are TRBV20-1 and TRBJ2-3; 10 bases are a match to TRBD2. The CDR3 region has the DNA TGCAGTGCCATCGAGCGGGGGGGCCTAGATACGCAGTATTTT. Translation: CSAIERGGLDTQYF.